This record covers a single TCR beta chain. Germline values: CDR1 MGHDK, CDR2 SYGVNS. The CDR3 sequence is 15 residues long. Deletions cut 2 bases from V and 4 bases from J, with 11 bases between. This entry belongs to a study of blood T cell repertoires in COVID-19. Some clones are missing from TCRdb's copy, which holds only in-frame ones; the method was immunoSEQ multiplex PCR. The repertoire has about 74,000 clones, around 80% of them found once; the top ten carry approximately 7.3%. V is TRBV25-1 and J is TRBJ1-4; D might be TRBD1 (6 bases). This sequence originates from a human donor in a cohort sampled during active COVID-19. The sample taken for sequencing was peripheral blood. The CDR3 spells CASSEHDRINEKLFF. The CDR3 DNA sequence: TGTGCCAGCAGTGAACACGACAGGATTAATGAAAAACTGTTTTTT.